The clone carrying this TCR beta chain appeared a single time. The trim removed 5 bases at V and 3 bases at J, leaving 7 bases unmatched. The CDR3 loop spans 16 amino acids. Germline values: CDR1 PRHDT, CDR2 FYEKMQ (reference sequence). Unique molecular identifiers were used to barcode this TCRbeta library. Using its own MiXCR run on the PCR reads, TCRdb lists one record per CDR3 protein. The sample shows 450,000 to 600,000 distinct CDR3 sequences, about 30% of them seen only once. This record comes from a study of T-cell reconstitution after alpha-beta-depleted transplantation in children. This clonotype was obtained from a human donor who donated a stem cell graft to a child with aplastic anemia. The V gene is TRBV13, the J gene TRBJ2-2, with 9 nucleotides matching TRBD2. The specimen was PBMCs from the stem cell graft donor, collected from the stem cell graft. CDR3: CASSRLAEFYTGELFF. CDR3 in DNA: TGTGCCAGCAGCCGACTAGCGGAATTTTACACCGGGGAGCTGTTTTTT.